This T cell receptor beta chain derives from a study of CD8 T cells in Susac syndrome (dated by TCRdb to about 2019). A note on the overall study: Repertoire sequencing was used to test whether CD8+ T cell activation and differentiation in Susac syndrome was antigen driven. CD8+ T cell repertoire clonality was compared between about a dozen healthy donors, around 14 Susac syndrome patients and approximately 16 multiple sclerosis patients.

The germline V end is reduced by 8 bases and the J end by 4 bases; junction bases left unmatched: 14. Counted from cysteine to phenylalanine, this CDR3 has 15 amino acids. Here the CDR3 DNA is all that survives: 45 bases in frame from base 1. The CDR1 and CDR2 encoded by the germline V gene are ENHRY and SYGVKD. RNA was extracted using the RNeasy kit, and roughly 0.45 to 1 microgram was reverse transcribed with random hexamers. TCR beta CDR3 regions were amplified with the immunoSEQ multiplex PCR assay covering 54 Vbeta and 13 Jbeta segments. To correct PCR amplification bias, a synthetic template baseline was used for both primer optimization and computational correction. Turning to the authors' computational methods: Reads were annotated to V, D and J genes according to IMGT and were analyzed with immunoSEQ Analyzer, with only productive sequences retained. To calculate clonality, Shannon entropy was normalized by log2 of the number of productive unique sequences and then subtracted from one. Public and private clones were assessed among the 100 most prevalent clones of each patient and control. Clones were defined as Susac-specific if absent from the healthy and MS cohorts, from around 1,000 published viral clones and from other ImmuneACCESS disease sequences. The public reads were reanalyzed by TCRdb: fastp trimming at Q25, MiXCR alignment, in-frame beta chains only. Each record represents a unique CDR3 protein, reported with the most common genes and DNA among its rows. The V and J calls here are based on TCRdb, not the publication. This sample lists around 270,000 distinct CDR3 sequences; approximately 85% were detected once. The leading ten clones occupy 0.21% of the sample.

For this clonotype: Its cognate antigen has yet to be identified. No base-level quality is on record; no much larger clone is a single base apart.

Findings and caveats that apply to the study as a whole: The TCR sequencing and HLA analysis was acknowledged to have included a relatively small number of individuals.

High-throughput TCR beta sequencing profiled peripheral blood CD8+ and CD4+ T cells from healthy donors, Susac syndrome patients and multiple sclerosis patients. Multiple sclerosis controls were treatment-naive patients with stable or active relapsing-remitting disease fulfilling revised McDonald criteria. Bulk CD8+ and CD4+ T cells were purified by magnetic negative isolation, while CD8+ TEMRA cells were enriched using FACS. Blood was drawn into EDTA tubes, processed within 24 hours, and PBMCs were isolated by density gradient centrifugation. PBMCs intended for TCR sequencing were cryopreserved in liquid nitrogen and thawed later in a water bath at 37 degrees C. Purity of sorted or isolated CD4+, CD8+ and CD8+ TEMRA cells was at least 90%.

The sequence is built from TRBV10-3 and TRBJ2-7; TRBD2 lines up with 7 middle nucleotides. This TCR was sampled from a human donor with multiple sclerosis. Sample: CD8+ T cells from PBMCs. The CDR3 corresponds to CAISLWGGTSYEQYF. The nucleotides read TGTGCCATCTCTCTCTGGGGGGGAACATCGTACGAGCAGTACTTC.